Below are 20 T cell receptor beta chains sequenced from a single sample in a study of shared clonotypes between healthy human individuals. Profiling relied on immunoSEQ multiplex PCR, and the TCRdb table lists in-frame clones only, not all of them. The sample holds some 2.4 million clones, roughly 93% seen once. What was sequenced was naive CD4+ T cells from PBMCs. Subset in this sample: CD45RA+ positively selected. These receptors came from a man younger than 35 in good health. Some clones in this sample may be carry-over from other donors' samples.

The chain joins TRBV6-4 to TRBJ2-3; TRBD2 is a possible D gene (5 bases). Germline-derived CDR1 and CDR2 are MRHNA and SNTAGT. CDR3 length equals 13 residues. V was shortened by 2 bases and J by 6 bases, with 9 bases between the two germline ends. This CDR3 is CASSDRGKDTQYF. In DNA, the CDR3 is TGTGCCAGCAGTGACCGGGGAAAGGATACGCAGTATTTT.

V is TRBV19 and J is TRBJ2-6; D uncertain. Between the trimmed V and J ends, which lost 2 bases and 0 bases, there was a span of 5 bases. CDR1 LNHDA and CDR2 SQIVND come from the germline V gene (reference sequence). The CDR3 length is 15 residues. CDR3 amino acids: CASSIFASGANVLTF. The DNA for the CDR3 is TGTGCCAGTAGTATATTCGCCTCTGGGGCCAACGTCCTGACTTTC.

This clone was counted a few times. V and J are TRBV4-2 and TRBJ1-1; 7 bases are a match to TRBD1. CDR1 is LGHNA, CDR2 YNFKEQ, per germline. This CDR3 spans 15 amino acids. V lost 0 bases and J lost 9; bases outside the gene matches: 10. In DNA, the CDR3 is TGTGCCAGCAGCCAAGATTCCCGAACAGGGGTTCAAGCTTTCTTT. Its protein is CASSQDSRTGVQAFF.

V gene TRBV5-5 combines with J gene TRBJ2-7; no definite D call. Germline V gene data show CDR1 as SGHKS and CDR2 as YYEKEE (reference sequence). CDR3 length: 14 amino acids. Between the trimmed V and J ends, which lost 2 bases and 0 bases, there was a span of 9 bases. The CDR3 protein is CASSLAVPSYEQYF. In DNA form, the CDR3 reads TGTGCCAGCAGCTTAGCTGTTCCCTCCTACGAGCAGTACTTC.

The V gene is TRBV6-5, the J gene TRBJ2-2, with D uncertain. This CDR3 contains 13 residues. Germline assignment: CDR1 MNHEY and CDR2 SVGAGI. Trimming left V 1 base short and J 4 bases short, with 4 bases between. The CDR3 nucleotides are TGTGCCAGCAGTTACTGGCGCACCGGGGAGCTGTTTTTT. Amino acid sequence: CASSYWRTGELFF.

V usage is TRBV30 and J usage is TRBJ1-3; D gene ambiguous. The CDR3 is 14 residues long. From germline, CDR1 is GTSNPN and CDR2 SVGIG (reference sequence). V lost 1 base to trimming and J lost 0 bases, with 7 bases between them. In nucleotides, the CDR3 is TGTGCCTGGAGTGATGAATTCTCTGGAAACACCATATATTTT. Translated: CAWSDEFSGNTIYF.

The chain employs TRBV28 and TRBJ1-5; the D gene is possibly TRBD1 (6 bases). The V gene's germline CDR1 is MDHEN and CDR2 SYDVKM. The CDR3 consists of 13 residues. Deletions cut 6 bases from V and 7 bases from J, with 13 bases between. The CDR3 DNA sequence: TGTGCCAGCAGAACAGGGCCCGCCCAGCCCCAGCATTTT. It yields the protein CASRTGPAQPQHF.

The chain couples TRBV18 to TRBJ2-1; no clear D gene. V lost 5 bases and J 6 bases, leaving 11 bases between the germline ends. The CDR3 is 13 amino acids. Germline V lookup: CDR1 KGHSH, CDR2 LQKENI. This CDR3 reads CASSNSFGNEQFF. The CDR3 DNA sequence: TGTGCCAGCTCAAATAGTTTTGGCAATGAGCAGTTCTTC. The whole variable domain, remainder taken from reference TRBV18 and TRBJ2-1, is NAGVMQNPRHLVRRRGQEARLRCSPMKGHSHVYWYRQLPEEGLKFMVYLQKENIIDESGMPKERFSAEFPKEGPSILRIQQVVRGDSAAYFCASSNSFGNEQFFGPGTRLTVL.

The chain couples TRBV27 to TRBJ2-7; TRBD2 matches 12 bases. The V segment lost 10 bases and the J segment 4 bases; nucleotides outside the gene matches: 8. The germline gives CDR1 MNHEY, CDR2 SMNVEV (reference sequence). This CDR3 contains 14 residues. DNA for the CDR3: TGTGCCACGCTTCTAGCGGGAGGGCCGTACGAGCAGTACTTC. It translates to CATLLAGGPYEQYF.

This clone was counted a single time. The V gene is TRBV7-2, the J gene TRBJ2-3, with D possibly TRBD2 on 6 matching bases. This CDR3 spans 16 amino acids. Trimming left V 0 bases short and J 0 bases short, with 10 bases between. Germline V gives CDR1 SGHTA, CDR2 FQGNSA. CDR3 in DNA: TGTGCCAGCAGCTTAGCGGGACTTACTAGCACAGATACGCAGTATTTT. This sequence encodes CASSLAGLTSTDTQYF.

The chain has TRBV4-3 and TRBJ1-3; D is unresolved. This CDR3 comprises 16 residues. Germline-derived CDR1 and CDR2 are LGHNA and YSLEER. Trimming removed 3 bases from V and 0 bases from J, with 12 bases in between. The CDR3 DNA is TGCGCCAGCAGCCAGGGAATTTCCGACTCTGGAAACACCATATATTTT. The encoded protein is CASSQGISDSGNTIYF.

The V gene is TRBV5-4, the J gene TRBJ2-6; D is undetermined. Germline V CDR1 and CDR2: SGHNT, YYREEE (reference sequence). The germline V and J ends were trimmed by 4 bases and 0 bases, with 17 bases remaining between them. There are 18 residues in the CDR3. CDR3 region: CASSPMVQRGSGANVLTF. CDR3 in DNA: TGTGCCAGCAGCCCGATGGTCCAGCGAGGCTCTGGGGCCAACGTCCTGACTTTC.

In regard to this clone: Other DNA sequences in this specimen translate into the identical CDR3. The gene calls are TRBV18 and TRBJ2-3; D unclear. Germline loops: CDR1 KGHSH, CDR2 LQKENI. V was cut by 3 bases and J by 2 bases, with 6 bases left in between. This CDR3 contains 13 residues. The CDR3 bases are TGTGCCAGCTCACCCGATTTCACAGATACGCAGTATTTT. Translation: CASSPDFTDTQYF.

The chain carries TRBV5-1 and TRBJ2-7, with 7 positions matching TRBD2. Germline V gene lookup returns CDR1 SGHRS and CDR2 YFSETQ. There are 15 residues in the CDR3. V trimming: 3 bases; J trimming: 7 bases; junction bases outside the gene matches: 13. In DNA form, the CDR3 reads TGCGCCAGCAGCTCCCTGGGGGGAGGGCCAAGGGAGCAGTACTTC. Its translation: CASSSLGGGPREQYF.

V usage is TRBV19 and J usage is TRBJ1-2, with D uncertain. V lost 5 bases and J lost 2, with 9 bases in between. CDR1 is LNHDA, CDR2 SQIVND, per germline (reference sequence). The CDR3 contains 13 residues. CDR3 amino acids: CASSEVQNYGYTF. DNA of the CDR3: TGTGCCAGTAGTGAAGTACAGAACTATGGCTACACCTTC.

The rearrangement links TRBV9 to TRBJ2-1; D is undetermined. Germline V CDR1 and CDR2: SGDLS, YYNGEE. Trimming took off 6 bases at V and 0 bases at J, with 13 bases between the two ends. The CDR3 loop spans 15 amino acids. CDR3 sequence reads: CASTVPPSSYNEQFF. The CDR3 bases are TGTGCCAGCACGGTTCCCCCGAGCTCCTACAATGAGCAGTTCTTC.

The chain joins TRBV5-8 to TRBJ2-1, with 9 bases lining up with TRBD2. CDR1 and CDR2 (germline): SGHTS, YDEGEE. V shed 4 bases, J shed 4 bases, and the junction held 12 bases outside the gene matches. There are 17 residues in the CDR3. The CDR3 reads CASSRRSSGGAYNEQFF. In DNA, the CDR3 is TGTGCCAGCAGCCGACGCAGTAGCGGGGGAGCTTACAATGAGCAGTTCTTC.

This chain uses TRBV7-3 with TRBJ2-2; D perhaps matches TRBD2 (5 bases). Trimming left V 5 bases short and J 7 bases short, with 11 bases between. This CDR3 comprises 13 residues. Germline V gives CDR1 SGHTA, CDR2 FQGTGA. CDR3 DNA: TGTGCCAGCAGCCCCATTCGGGACGGGGAGCTGTTTTTT. It translates to CASSPIRDGELFF.

The chain couples TRBV5-1 to TRBJ2-7, with D possibly matching TRBD1 (5 bases). The CDR3 is 14 residues long. Germline V gene lookup returns CDR1 SGHRS and CDR2 YFSETQ. V was pared by 0 bases and J by 2 bases, with 9 bases between. This CDR3 is CASSLARQTYEQYF. DNA of the CDR3: TGCGCCAGCAGCTTGGCCCGACAGACCTACGAGCAGTACTTC.

V and J are TRBV7-3 and TRBJ2-5, with a possible D match to TRBD1 (6 bases). This CDR3 comprises 13 residues. Trimming stripped 6 bases from V and 1 base from J, with 9 bases between. Per the germline V gene, CDR1 is SGHTA and CDR2 is FQGTGA. CDR3 coding DNA: TGTGCCAGCAGTGCAGGGGTCCAAGAGACCCAGTACTTC. It specifies CASSAGVQETQYF.